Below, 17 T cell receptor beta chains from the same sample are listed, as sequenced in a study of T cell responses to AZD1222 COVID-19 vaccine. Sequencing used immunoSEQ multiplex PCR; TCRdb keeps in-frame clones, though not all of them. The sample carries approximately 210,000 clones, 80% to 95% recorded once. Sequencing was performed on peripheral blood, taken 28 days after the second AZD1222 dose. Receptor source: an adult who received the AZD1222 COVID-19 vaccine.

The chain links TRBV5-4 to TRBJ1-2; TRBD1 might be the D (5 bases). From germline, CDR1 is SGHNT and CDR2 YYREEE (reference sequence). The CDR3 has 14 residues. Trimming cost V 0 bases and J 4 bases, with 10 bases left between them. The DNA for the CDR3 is TGTGCCAGCAGCTTGGCACCGGGACTCTATGGCTACACCTTC. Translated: CASSLAPGLYGYTF.

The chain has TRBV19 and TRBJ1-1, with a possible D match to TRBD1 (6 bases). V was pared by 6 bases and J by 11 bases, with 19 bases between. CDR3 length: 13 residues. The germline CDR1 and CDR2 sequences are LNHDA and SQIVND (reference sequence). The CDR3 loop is CASSQGPELTAFF. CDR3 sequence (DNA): TGTGCCAGTAGCCAGGGGCCGGAACTCACGGCTTTCTTT.

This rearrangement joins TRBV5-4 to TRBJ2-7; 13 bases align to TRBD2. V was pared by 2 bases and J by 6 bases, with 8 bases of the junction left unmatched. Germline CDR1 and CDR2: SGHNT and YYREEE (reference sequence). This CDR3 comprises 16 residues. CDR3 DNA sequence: TGTGCCAGCAGCTTTGGGGGTGGACTAGCGGGAGTCGAGCAGTACTTC. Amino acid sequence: CASSFGGGLAGVEQYF.

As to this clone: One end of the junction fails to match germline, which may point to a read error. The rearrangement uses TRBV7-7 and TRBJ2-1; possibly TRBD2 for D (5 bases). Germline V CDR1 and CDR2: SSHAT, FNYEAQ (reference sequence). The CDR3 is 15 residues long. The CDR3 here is CASSSGMSSYNEQFF. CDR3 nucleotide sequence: TGTGCTAGCAGCTCCGGGATGAGCTCCTACAATGAGCAGTTCTTC.

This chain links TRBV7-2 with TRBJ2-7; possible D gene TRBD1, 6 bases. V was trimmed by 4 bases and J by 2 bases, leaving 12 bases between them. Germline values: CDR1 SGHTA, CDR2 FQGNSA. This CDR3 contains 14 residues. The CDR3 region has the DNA TGTGCCAGCAGCTCACCGACAGGTCCCTACGAGCAGTACTTC. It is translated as CASSSPTGPYEQYF. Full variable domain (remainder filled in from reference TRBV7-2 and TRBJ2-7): GAGVSQSPSNKVTEKGKDVELRCDPISGHTALYWYRQSLGQGLEFLIYFQGNSAPDKSGLPSDRFSAERTGGSVSTLTIQRTQQEDSAVYLCASSSPTGPYEQYFGPGTRLTVT.

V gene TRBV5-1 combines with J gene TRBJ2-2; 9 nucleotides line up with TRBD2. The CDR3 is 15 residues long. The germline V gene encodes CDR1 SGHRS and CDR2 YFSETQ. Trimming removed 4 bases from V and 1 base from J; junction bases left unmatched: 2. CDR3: CASSLAGRNTGELFF. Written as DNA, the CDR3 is TGCGCCAGCAGCCTAGCGGGAAGGAACACCGGGGAGCTGTTTTTT.

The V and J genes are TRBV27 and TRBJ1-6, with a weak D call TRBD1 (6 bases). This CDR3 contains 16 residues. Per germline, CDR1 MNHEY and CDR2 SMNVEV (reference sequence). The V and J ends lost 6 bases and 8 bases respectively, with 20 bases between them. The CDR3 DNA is TGTGCCAGCAGCCTGGGTTGGTCAGGGGCCCATTCACCCCTCCACTTT. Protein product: CASSLGWSGAHSPLHF.

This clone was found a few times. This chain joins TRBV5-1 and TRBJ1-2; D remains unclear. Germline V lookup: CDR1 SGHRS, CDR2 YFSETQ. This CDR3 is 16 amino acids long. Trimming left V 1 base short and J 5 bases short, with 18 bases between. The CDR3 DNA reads TGCGCCAGCAGCTTGTCGACGACGGGCAGCCGATATGGCTACACCTTC. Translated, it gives CASSLSTTGSRYGYTF.

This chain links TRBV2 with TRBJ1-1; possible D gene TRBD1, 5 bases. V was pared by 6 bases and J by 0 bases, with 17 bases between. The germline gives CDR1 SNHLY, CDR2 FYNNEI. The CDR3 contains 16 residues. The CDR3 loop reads CASSEYLQEMNTEAFF. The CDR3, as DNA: TGTGCCAGCAGCGAGTATCTACAGGAGATGAACACTGAAGCTTTCTTT.

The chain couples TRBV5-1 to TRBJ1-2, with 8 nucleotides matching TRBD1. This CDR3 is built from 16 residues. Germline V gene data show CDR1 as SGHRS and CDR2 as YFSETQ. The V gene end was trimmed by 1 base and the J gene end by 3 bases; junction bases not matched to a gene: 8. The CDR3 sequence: CASSLSGTGGDYGYTF. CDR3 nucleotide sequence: TGCGCCAGCAGCTTGTCCGGGACAGGCGGGGACTATGGCTACACCTTC.

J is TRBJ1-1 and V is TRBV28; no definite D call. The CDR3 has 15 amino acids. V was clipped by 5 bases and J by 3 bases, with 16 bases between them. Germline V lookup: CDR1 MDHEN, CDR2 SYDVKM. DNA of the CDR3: TGTGCCAGCAGTACCCCTCAGATAAAGGACACTGAAGCTTTCTTT. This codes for CASSTPQIKDTEAFF. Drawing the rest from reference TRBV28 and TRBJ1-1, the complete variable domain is DVKVTQSSRYLVKRTGEKVFLECVQDMDHENMFWYRQDPGLGLRLIYFSYDVKMKEKGDIPEGYSVSREKKERFSLILESASTNQTSMYLCASSTPQIKDTEAFFGQGTRLTVV.

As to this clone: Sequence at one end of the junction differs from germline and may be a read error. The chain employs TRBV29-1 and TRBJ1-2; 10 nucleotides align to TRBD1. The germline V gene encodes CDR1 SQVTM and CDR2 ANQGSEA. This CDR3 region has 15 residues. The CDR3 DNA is TGCAGCGTGGAAGGGACAGGGGAGATTAGCTATGGCTACACCTTC. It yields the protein CSVEGTGEISYGYTF.

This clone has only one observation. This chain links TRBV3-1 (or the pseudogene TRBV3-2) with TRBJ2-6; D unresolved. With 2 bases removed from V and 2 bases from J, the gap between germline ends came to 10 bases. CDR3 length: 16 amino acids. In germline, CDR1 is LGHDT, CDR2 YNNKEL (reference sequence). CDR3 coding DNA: TGTGCCAGCAGCCAATTCGCGTGGACTGGGGCCAACGTCCTGACTTTC. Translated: CASSQFAWTGANVLTF.

The CDR3 DNA reads as TGTGCCAGCAGCTTGGGTTTCATGGAAACAACTAATGAAAAACTGTTTTTT. Translation: CASSLGFMETTNEKLFF. The J gene is TRBJ1-4, the V gene TRBV5-5; D remains unclear. The V end was cut by 0 bases, the J end by 0 bases, with 12 bases between. The CDR3 extends over 17 amino acids. Germline CDR1 reads SGHKS; CDR2 reads YYEKEE (reference sequence).

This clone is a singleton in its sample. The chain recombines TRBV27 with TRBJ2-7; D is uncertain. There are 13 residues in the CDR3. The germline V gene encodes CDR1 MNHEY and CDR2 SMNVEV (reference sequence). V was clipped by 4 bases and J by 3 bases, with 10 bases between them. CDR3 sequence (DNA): TGTGCCAGCAGTTACTCCATAAGCTACGAGCAGTACTTC. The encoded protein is CASSYSISYEQYF.

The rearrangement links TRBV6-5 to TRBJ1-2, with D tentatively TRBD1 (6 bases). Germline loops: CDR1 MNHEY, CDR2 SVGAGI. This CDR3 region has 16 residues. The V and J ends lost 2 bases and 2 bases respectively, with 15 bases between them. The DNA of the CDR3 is TGTGCCAGCAGTTACGAAAGGACAGCCCCCAACTATGGCTACACCTTC. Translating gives CASSYERTAPNYGYTF.

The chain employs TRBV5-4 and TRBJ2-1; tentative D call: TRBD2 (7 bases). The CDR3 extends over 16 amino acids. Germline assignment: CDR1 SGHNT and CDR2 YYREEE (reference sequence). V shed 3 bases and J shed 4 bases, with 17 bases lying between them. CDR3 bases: TGTGCCAGCAGCTGGGGGGGGACATCGGCTTACAATGAGCAGTTCTTC. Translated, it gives CASSWGGTSAYNEQFF.